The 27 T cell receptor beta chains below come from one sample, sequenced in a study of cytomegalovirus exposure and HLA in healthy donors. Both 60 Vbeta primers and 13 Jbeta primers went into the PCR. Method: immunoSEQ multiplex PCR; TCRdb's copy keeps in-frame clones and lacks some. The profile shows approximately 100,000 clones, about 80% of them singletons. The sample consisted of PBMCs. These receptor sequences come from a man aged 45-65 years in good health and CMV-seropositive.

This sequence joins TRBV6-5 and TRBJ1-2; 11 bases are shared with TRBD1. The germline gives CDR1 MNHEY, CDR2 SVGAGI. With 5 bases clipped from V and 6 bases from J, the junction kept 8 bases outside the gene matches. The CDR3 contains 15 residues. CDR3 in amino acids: CASSTRDRGKDGYTF. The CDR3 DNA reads TGTGCCAGCAGTACGAGGGACAGGGGGAAGGATGGCTACACCTTC.

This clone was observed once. The CDR3 region is CSVAGQAYEQYF. CDR3 bases: TGCAGCGTAGCGGGACAGGCCTACGAGCAGTACTTC. This rearrangement joins TRBV29-1 to TRBJ2-7, with a tentative D call TRBD1 (8 bases). Between the trimmed V and J ends, which lost 6 bases and 2 bases, there was a span of 11 bases. CDR1 and CDR2 from the germline V gene are SQVTM and ANQGSEA. The CDR3 loop spans 12 amino acids.

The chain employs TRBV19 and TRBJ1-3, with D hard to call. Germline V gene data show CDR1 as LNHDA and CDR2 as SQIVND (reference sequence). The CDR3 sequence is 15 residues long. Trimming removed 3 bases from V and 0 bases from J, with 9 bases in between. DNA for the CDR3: TGTGCCAGTAGTATGGAGTGGAGCTCTGGAAACACCATATATTTT. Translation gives CASSMEWSSGNTIYF.

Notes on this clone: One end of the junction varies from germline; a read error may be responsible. The CDR3 spells CSSSFSRPGGANTEAFF. In DNA form, the CDR3 reads TGTTCCAGCAGCTTTAGTCGACCAGGGGGCGCAAACACTGAAGCTTTCTTT. The chain carries TRBV7-9 and TRBJ1-1; 8 bases agree with TRBD1. CDR3 length: 17 amino acids. The germline V gene encodes CDR1 SEHNR and CDR2 FQNEAQ (reference sequence). Looking up the rest from reference TRBV7-9 and TRBJ1-1 gives the full variable domain: DTGVSQNPRHKITKRGQNVTFRCDPISEHNRLYWYRQTLGQGPEFLTYFQNEAQLEKSRLLSDRFSAERPKGSFSTLEIQRTEQGDSAMYLCSSSFSRPGGANTEAFFGQGTRLTVV.

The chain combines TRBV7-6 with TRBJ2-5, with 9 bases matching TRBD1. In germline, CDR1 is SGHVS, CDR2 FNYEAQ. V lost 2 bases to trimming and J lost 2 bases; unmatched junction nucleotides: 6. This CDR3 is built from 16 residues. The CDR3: CASSLMGQGPQETQYF. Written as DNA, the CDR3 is TGTGCCAGCAGCTTAATGGGACAGGGTCCTCAAGAGACCCAGTACTTC.

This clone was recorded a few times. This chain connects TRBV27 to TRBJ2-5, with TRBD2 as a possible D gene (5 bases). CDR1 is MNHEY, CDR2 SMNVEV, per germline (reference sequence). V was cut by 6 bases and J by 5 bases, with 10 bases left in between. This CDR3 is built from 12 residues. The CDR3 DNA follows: TGTGCCAGCAGATCACTAGGGGAGACCCAGTACTTC. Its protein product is CASRSLGETQYF.

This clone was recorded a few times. The CDR3 nucleotides are TGCGCCAGCAGCCAGACCCCGGGACTCACGCAGTATTTT. Translating it yields CASSQTPGLTQYF. The chain links TRBV4-1 to TRBJ2-3; a weak D match, TRBD2 (6 bases). The V gene's germline CDR1 is MGHRA and CDR2 YSYEKL. CDR3 length: 13 amino acids. V lost 3 bases and J lost 9, with 13 bases in between.

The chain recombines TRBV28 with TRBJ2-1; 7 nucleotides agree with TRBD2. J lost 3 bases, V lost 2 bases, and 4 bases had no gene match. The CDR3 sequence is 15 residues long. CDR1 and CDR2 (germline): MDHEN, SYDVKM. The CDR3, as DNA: TGTGCCAGCAGTTTAATACGGGGGGTCTACAATGAGCAGTTCTTC. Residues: CASSLIRGVYNEQFF.

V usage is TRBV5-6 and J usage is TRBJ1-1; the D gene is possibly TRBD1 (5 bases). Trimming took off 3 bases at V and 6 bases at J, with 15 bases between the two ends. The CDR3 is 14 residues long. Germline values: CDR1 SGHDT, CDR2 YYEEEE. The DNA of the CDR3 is TGTGCCAGCAGCTATGACGACAGAGCCCCTGAAGCTTTCTTT. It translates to CASSYDDRAPEAFF.

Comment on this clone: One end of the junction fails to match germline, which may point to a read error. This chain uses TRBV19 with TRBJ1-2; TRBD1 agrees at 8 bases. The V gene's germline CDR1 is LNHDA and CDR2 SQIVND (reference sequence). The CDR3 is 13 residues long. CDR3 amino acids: CASSTGRQGAPGF. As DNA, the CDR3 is TGTGCCAGTAGTACGGGGCGTCAGGGGGCTCCAGGCTTC.

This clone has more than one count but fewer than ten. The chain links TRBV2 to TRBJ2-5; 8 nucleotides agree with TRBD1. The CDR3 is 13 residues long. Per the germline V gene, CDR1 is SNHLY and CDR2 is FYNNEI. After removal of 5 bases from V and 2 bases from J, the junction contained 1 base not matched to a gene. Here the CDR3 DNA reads TGTGCCAGCAGTTGGACAGGGCAAGAGACCCAGTACTTC. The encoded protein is CASSWTGQETQYF.

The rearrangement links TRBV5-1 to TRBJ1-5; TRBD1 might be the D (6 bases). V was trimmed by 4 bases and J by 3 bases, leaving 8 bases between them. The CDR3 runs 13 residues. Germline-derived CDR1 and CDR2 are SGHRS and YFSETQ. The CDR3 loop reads CASSGGHNQPQHF. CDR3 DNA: TGCGCCAGCAGCGGGGGCCACAATCAGCCCCAGCATTTT. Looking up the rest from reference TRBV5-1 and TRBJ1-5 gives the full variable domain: KAGVTQTPRYLIKTRGQQVTLSCSPISGHRSVSWYQQTPGQGLQFLFEYFSETQRNKGNFPGRFSGRQFSNSRSEMNVSTLELGDSALYLCASSGGHNQPQHFGDGTRLSIL.

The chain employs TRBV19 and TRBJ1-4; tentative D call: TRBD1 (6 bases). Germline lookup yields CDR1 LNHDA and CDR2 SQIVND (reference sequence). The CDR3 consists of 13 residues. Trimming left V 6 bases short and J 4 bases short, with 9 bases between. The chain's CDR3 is CASRTGGNEKLFF. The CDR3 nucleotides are TGTGCCAGTAGGACAGGTGGTAATGAAAAACTGTTTTTT. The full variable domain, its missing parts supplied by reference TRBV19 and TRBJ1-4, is DGGITQSPKYLFRKEGQNVTLSCEQNLNHDAMYWYRQDPGQGLRLIYYSQIVNDFQKGDIAEGYSVSREKKESFPLTVTSAQKNPTAFYLCASRTGGNEKLFFGSGTQLSVL.

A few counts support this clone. Written as DNA, the CDR3 is TGTGCCAGCAGCCCCTTGGCCTCGGAGACCCAGTACTTC. Translated, it gives CASSPLASETQYF. The rearrangement joins TRBV7-7 to TRBJ2-5; D uncertain. Germline lookup yields CDR1 SSHAT and CDR2 FNYEAQ (reference sequence). The V and J ends lost 5 bases and 5 bases respectively, with 12 bases between them. The CDR3 is 13 residues long.

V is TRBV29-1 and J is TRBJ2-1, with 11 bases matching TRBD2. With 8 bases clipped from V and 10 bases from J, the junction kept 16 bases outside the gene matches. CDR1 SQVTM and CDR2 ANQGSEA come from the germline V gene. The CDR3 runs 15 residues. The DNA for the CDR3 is TGCAGCTCACCCGCCGGGACTAGCGGATGGGGGGAGCAGTTCTTC. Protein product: CSSPAGTSGWGEQFF.

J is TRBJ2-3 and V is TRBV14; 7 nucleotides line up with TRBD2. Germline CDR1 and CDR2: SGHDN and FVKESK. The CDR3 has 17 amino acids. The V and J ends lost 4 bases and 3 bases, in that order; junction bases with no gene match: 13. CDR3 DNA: TGTGCCAGCAGCCTTCCTCTCGGGGGAGGGCAAACAGATACGCAGTATTTT. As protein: CASSLPLGGGQTDTQYF.

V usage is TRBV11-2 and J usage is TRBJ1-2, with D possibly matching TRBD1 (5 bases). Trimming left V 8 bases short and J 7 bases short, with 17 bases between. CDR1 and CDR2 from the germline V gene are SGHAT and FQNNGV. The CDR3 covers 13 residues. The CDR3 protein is CASERDFRSGYTF. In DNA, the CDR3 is TGTGCCAGCGAACGGGACTTTAGGAGTGGCTACACCTTC.

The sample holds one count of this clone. The CDR3: CASSLTIASGRIDTGELFF. The CDR3 DNA reads as TGTGCCAGCAGCTTAACGATCGCTAGCGGGAGAATTGATACCGGGGAGCTGTTTTTT. The chain joins TRBV7-3 to TRBJ2-2; 10 nucleotides align to TRBD2. The V and J ends lost 0 bases and 5 bases, in that order; junction bases with no gene match: 12. Looked up from germline, CDR1 is SGHTA and CDR2 is FQGTGA. The CDR3 totals 19 residues.

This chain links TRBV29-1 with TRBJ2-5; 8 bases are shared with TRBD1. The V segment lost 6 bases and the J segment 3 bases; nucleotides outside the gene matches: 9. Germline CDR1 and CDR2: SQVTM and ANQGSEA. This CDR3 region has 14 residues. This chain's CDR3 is CSVRGAGGEETQYF. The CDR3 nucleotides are TGCAGCGTGCGTGGGGCAGGGGGCGAAGAGACCCAGTACTTC.

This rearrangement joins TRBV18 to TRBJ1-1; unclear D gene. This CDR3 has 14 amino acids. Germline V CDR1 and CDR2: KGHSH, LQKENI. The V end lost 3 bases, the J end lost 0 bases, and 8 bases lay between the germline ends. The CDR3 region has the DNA TGTGCCAGCTCACCGTTCGACTTGAACACTGAAGCTTTCTTT. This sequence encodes CASSPFDLNTEAFF.

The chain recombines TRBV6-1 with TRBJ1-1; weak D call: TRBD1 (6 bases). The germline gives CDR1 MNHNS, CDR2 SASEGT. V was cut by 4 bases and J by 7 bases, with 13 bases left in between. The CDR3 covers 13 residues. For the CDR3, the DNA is TGTGCCAGCAGTGCATACAGGGTTAATGAAGCTTTCTTT. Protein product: CASSAYRVNEAFF.

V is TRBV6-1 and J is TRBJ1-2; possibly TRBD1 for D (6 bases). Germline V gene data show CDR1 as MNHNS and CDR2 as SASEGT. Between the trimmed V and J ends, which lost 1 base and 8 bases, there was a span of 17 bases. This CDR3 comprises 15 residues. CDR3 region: CASSEDRDPSKGYTF. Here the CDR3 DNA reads TGTGCCAGCAGTGAAGACAGGGACCCCAGTAAGGGCTACACCTTC.

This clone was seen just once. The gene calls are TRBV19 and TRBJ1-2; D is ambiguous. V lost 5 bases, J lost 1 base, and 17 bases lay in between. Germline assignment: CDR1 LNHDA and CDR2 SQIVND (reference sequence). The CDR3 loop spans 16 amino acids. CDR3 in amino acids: CASSPGGDGGNYGYTF. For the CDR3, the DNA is TGTGCCAGTAGTCCTGGAGGCGACGGAGGTAACTATGGCTACACCTTC.

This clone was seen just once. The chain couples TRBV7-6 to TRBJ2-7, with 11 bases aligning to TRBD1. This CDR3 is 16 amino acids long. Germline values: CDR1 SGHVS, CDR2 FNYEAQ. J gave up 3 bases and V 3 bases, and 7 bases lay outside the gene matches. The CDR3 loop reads CASSLSSGTGGYEQYF. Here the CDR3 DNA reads TGTGCCAGCAGCTTGAGTTCCGGGACAGGGGGCTACGAGCAGTACTTC.

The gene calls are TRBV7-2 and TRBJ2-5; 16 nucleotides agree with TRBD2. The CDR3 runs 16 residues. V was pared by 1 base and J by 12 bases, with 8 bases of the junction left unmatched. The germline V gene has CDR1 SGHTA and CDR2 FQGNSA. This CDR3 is CASSLVGTSGRGSKYF. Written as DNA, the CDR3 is TGTGCCAGCAGCTTAGTCGGGACTAGCGGGAGGGGATCCAAGTACTTC.

The CDR3 reads CASSQGRGTFQETQYF. The CDR3 bases are TGTGCCAGCAGCCAAGGGAGAGGGACATTTCAAGAGACCCAGTACTTC. The chain recombines TRBV14 with TRBJ2-5, with D possibly matching TRBD1 (6 bases). The CDR3 totals 16 residues. Germline CDR1 SGHDN, CDR2 FVKESK. V lost 1 base, J lost 2 bases, and 14 bases lay in between.

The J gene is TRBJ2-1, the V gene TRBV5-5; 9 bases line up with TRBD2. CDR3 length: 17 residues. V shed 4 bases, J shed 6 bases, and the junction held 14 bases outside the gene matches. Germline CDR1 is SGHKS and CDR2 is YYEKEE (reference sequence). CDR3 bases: TGTGCCAGCAGCCGGGAGGCGGCGGGAGGGTTAGTCAATGAGCAGTTCTTC. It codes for CASSREAAGGLVNEQFF.